This section outlines one T cell receptor (beta chain) sequence together with its context. What it binds is not known. The study separated CD4+ cells into CD45RA+ naive and CD45RA-negative memory subsets. The data were produced by immunoSEQ multiplex PCR, yet TCRdb's version contains in-frame clones alone and is incomplete. This sample has roughly 2,500,000 clones, with roughly 93% found just once. The sample comes from a study of shared clonotypes between healthy human individuals. Study-wide results and caveats: Clonotype sharing across several donors was observed for around 4.5% of naive CD4 clonotypes.

The CDR3 has 14 amino acids. From germline, CDR1 is KGHSH and CDR2 LQKENI. V trimming: 3 bases; J trimming: 6 bases; junction bases outside the gene matches: 6. This clonotype was sampled from a man between 18 and 35 years old in good health. Some clones in this sample may be carry-over from other donors' samples. Source material: naive CD4+ T cells from PBMCs. As to subset: CD45RA+ positively selected. The chain links TRBV18 to TRBJ2-3; 7 positions agree with TRBD1. The chain's CDR3 is CASSPYRGSDTQYF. CDR3 nucleotide sequence: TGTGCCAGCTCACCGTACAGGGGATCGGATACGCAGTATTTT.